A selection of T cell receptor beta chains follows, all from one sample in a study of cytomegalovirus exposure and HLA in healthy donors. Sequencing was performed with immunoSEQ multiplex PCR; in TCRdb, only in-frame clones are kept and a portion is missing. Counted here are 120,000 or so clones, 60% to 85% occurring once; the ten biggest clones make up 0.95% to 1.5%. Sequencing was performed on PBMCs. These receptor sequences come from a female donor in good health and CMV-seronegative. CDR3s include the opening cysteine and the closing phenylalanine or tryptophan. D genes are given only for firm matches. A clone size is listed for some rows: how often the clone was seen (once, few, many), or a class if it is expanded.

v_gene: TRBV19
abundance: .
d_gene: TRBD2
j_gene: TRBJ2-7
CDR3aa: CASSIGTSGSRYEQYF
CDR3nt: TGTGCCAGTAGTATCGGGACTAGCGGGAGTCGGTACGAGCAGTACTTC

v_gene: TRBV2
abundance: .
d_gene: TRBD2
j_gene: TRBJ2-7
CDR3aa: CARVRAGAPYEQYF
CDR3nt: TGTGCCAGGGTTCGAGCGGGAGCCCCCTACGAGCAGTACTTC

v_gene: TRBV6-1
abundance: .
d_gene: .
j_gene: TRBJ1-1
CDR3aa: CASSDQGQKNTEAFF
CDR3nt: TGTGCCAGCAGTGATCAAGGACAGAAGAACACTGAAGCTTTCTTT

v_gene: TRBV6-6
abundance: once
d_gene: TRBD1
j_gene: TRBJ1-4
CDR3aa: CASSYSQGAPREKLFF
CDR3nt: TGTGCCAGCAGTTACTCACAGGGGGCGCCCCGGGAAAAACTGTTTTTT

v_gene: TRBV19
abundance: few
d_gene: TRBD2
j_gene: TRBJ2-5
CDR3aa: CASSTGAGGRETQYF
CDR3nt: TGTGCCAGTAGTACTGGAGCGGGGGGAAGGGAGACCCAGTACTTC

v_gene: TRBV7-6
abundance: once
d_gene: TRBD2
j_gene: TRBJ2-1
CDR3aa: CASSWAGTSDWDEQFF
CDR3nt: TGTGCCAGCAGCTGGGCCGGGACTAGCGATTGGGATGAGCAGTTCTTC

v_gene: TRBV5-1
abundance: .
d_gene: TRBD1
j_gene: TRBJ1-2
CDR3aa: CASSLRTGGQLENGYTF
CDR3nt: TGCGCCAGCAGCTTGCGGACAGGGGGCCAGTTGGAGAATGGCTACACCTTC

v_gene: TRBV5-1
abundance: .
d_gene: TRBD2
j_gene: TRBJ2-1
CDR3aa: CASSFPLAGLSYNEQFF
CDR3nt: TGCGCCAGCAGCTTCCCACTAGCGGGCCTCTCCTACAATGAGCAGTTCTTC

v_gene: TRBV19
abundance: few
d_gene: .
j_gene: TRBJ1-1
CDR3aa: CASSIEGYTEAFF
CDR3nt: TGTGCCAGTAGTATTGAGGGTTACACTGAAGCTTTCTTT

v_gene: TRBV6-4
abundance: .
d_gene: .
j_gene: TRBJ1-6
CDR3aa: CASSAGQGTPPLHF
CDR3nt: TGTGCCAGCAGTGCCGGGCAGGGAACTCCACCCCTCCACTTT

v_gene: TRBV11-3
abundance: .
d_gene: TRBD1
j_gene: TRBJ2-7
CDR3aa: CASSTGTGESEQYF
CDR3nt: TGTGCCAGCAGCACTGGGACAGGGGAGTCCGAGCAGTACTTC

v_gene: TRBV28
abundance: .
d_gene: TRBD1
j_gene: TRBJ2-7
CDR3aa: CASSRTGLRDEQYF
CDR3nt: TGTGCCAGCTCACGGACAGGGCTTAGGGACGAGCAGTACTTC

v_gene: TRBV7-2
abundance: .
d_gene: TRBD1
j_gene: TRBJ2-7
CDR3aa: CASSLRGGEIYEQYF
CDR3nt: TGTGCCAGCAGCCTACGAGGGGGCGAGATCTACGAGCAGTACTTC

v_gene: TRBV28
abundance: .
d_gene: .
j_gene: TRBJ1-1
CDR3aa: CASSSVRGKGTEAFF
CDR3nt: TGTGCCAGCAGCTCCGTACGGGGGAAGGGCACTGAAGCTTTCTTT

v_gene: TRBV19
abundance: .
d_gene: TRBD1
j_gene: TRBJ1-5
CDR3aa: CASSDAGGYQPQHF
CDR3nt: TGTGCCAGTAGTGACGCAGGGGGTTATCAGCCCCAGCATTTT

v_gene: TRBV7-9
abundance: .
d_gene: .
j_gene: TRBJ1-1
CDR3aa: CATRVGTEAFF
CDR3nt: TGTGCCACCAGGGTCGGGACTGAAGCTTTCTTT

v_gene: TRBV6-1
abundance: .
d_gene: .
j_gene: TRBJ2-6
CDR3aa: CASSPRGSGANVLTF
CDR3nt: TGTGCCAGCAGTCCCAGGGGTTCTGGGGCCAACGTCCTGACTTTC

v_gene: TRBV25-1
abundance: few
d_gene: .
j_gene: TRBJ1-6
CDR3aa: CASSELLGADSPLHF
CDR3nt: TGTGCCAGCAGTGAATTACTGGGGGCGGATTCACCCCTCCACTTT

v_gene: TRBV4-1
abundance: .
d_gene: .
j_gene: TRBJ2-7
CDR3aa: CASSLDSPYEQYF
CDR3nt: TGCGCCAGCAGCCTAGACAGTCCCTACGAGCAGTACTTC

v_gene: TRBV5-4
abundance: .
d_gene: TRBD2
j_gene: TRBJ2-3
CDR3aa: CASSSGTSGYSTDTQYF
CDR3nt: TGTGCCAGCAGCTCGGGGACTAGCGGGTACAGCACAGATACGCAGTATTTT

v_gene: TRBV28
abundance: .
d_gene: .
j_gene: TRBJ1-1
CDR3aa: CASRDTGKGGGTEAFF
CDR3nt: TGTGCCAGCCGGGACACAGGAAAGGGAGGGGGCACTGAAGCTTTCTTT

v_gene: TRBV9
abundance: .
d_gene: TRBD1
j_gene: TRBJ2-2
CDR3aa: CASSAIGSGTVNTGELFF
CDR3nt: TGTGCCAGCAGCGCCATCGGGTCCGGGACAGTGAACACCGGGGAGCTGTTTTTT

v_gene: TRBV5-5
abundance: .
d_gene: TRBD1
j_gene: TRBJ2-2
CDR3aa: CASSSHRGPENTGELFF
CDR3nt: TGTGCCAGCAGCTCCCACAGGGGGCCCGAGAACACCGGGGAGCTGTTTTTT

v_gene: TRBV18
abundance: .
d_gene: .
j_gene: TRBJ1-1
CDR3aa: CASSPLPGTEAFF
CDR3nt: TGTGCCAGCTCACCACTTCCCGGCACTGAAGCTTTCTTT

v_gene: TRBV2
abundance: .
d_gene: TRBD2
j_gene: TRBJ2-5
CDR3aa: CASSEDGAGVNQETQYF
CDR3nt: TGTGCCAGCAGTGAAGACGGGGCGGGAGTCAACCAAGAGACCCAGTACTTC

v_gene: TRBV7-9
abundance: .
d_gene: TRBD1
j_gene: TRBJ2-6
CDR3aa: CASSSPGQGAMGANVLTF
CDR3nt: TGTGCCAGCAGCTCCCCGGGACAGGGGGCGATGGGGGCCAACGTCCTGACTTTC

v_gene: TRBV28
abundance: .
d_gene: TRBD1
j_gene: TRBJ2-4
CDR3aa: CASSLATGFKGKNIQYF
CDR3nt: TGTGCCAGCAGTTTGGCGACAGGGTTTAAGGGCAAAAACATTCAGTACTTC

v_gene: TRBV11-2
abundance: .
d_gene: TRBD1
j_gene: TRBJ1-1
CDR3aa: CASRSVRTGKPTRF
CDR3nt: TGTGCCAGCAGATCTGTCCGGACAGGCAAACCGACCCGGTTT

v_gene: TRBV5-8
abundance: few
d_gene: .
j_gene: TRBJ1-6
CDR3aa: CASSLKGSAGVYNSPLHF
CDR3nt: TGTGCCAGCAGCTTGAAAGGGAGTGCGGGGGTTTATAATTCACCCCTCCACTTT

v_gene: TRBV4-1
abundance: .
d_gene: TRBD2
j_gene: TRBJ2-7
CDR3aa: CASSQTQRERYEQYF
CDR3nt: TGCGCCAGCAGCCAGACCCAGCGGGAAAGGTACGAGCAGTACTTC

v_gene: TRBV11-2
abundance: .
d_gene: TRBD2
j_gene: TRBJ2-7
CDR3aa: CASSLFTSGTRYEQYF
CDR3nt: TGTGCCAGCAGCTTATTTACTAGCGGGACGAGGTACGAGCAGTACTTC

v_gene: TRBV11-2
abundance: few
d_gene: TRBD2
j_gene: TRBJ2-1
CDR3aa: CASSTGLAHNEQFF
CDR3nt: TGTGCCAGCAGCACCGGACTAGCCCACAATGAGCAGTTCTTC

v_gene: TRBV27
abundance: .
d_gene: TRBD2
j_gene: TRBJ2-2
CDR3aa: CASSFASGSLTNTGELFF
CDR3nt: TGTGCCAGCAGTTTTGCTAGCGGGTCCCTAACGAACACCGGGGAGCTGTTTTTT

v_gene: TRBV29-1
abundance: .
d_gene: .
j_gene: TRBJ2-5
CDR3aa: CSVVPRGGFQTQYF
CDR3nt: TGCAGCGTGGTCCCGAGAGGGGGTTTTCAGACCCAGTACTTC

v_gene: TRBV30
abundance: .
d_gene: .
j_gene: TRBJ1-1
CDR3aa: CAWGSSGNTEAFF
CDR3nt: TGTGCCTGGGGGTCAAGCGGGAACACTGAAGCTTTCTTT

v_gene: TRBV6-1
abundance: .
d_gene: .
j_gene: TRBJ2-6
CDR3aa: CASRAVLSGANVLTF
CDR3nt: TGTGCCAGCAGGGCCGTCCTCTCTGGGGCCAACGTCCTGACTTTC

v_gene: TRBV5-1
abundance: .
d_gene: TRBD1
j_gene: TRBJ2-7
CDR3aa: CASSIRGQNYEQYF
CDR3nt: TGCGCCAGCAGCATAAGGGGACAGAACTACGAGCAGTACTTC

v_gene: TRBV7-6
abundance: .
d_gene: .
j_gene: TRBJ1-6
CDR3aa: CASRPGVESWGNSPLHF
CDR3nt: TGTGCCAGCCGGCCCGGGGTGGAGTCCTGGGGTAATTCACCCCTCCACTTT

v_gene: TRBV19
abundance: .
d_gene: .
j_gene: TRBJ1-1
CDR3aa: CASSSVNTEAFF
CDR3nt: TGTGCCAGTAGTAGCGTGAACACTGAAGCTTTCTTT

v_gene: TRBV30
abundance: few
d_gene: .
j_gene: TRBJ2-7
CDR3aa: CAWSVRYEQYF
CDR3nt: TGTGCCTGGAGTGTACGGTACGAGCAGTACTTC

v_gene: TRBV5-1
abundance: .
d_gene: TRBD2
j_gene: TRBJ2-3
CDR3aa: CASSFIAGARGDTQYF
CDR3nt: TGCGCCAGCAGCTTCATAGCGGGAGCTAGGGGGGATACGCAGTATTTT

v_gene: TRBV5-1
abundance: .
d_gene: TRBD1
j_gene: TRBJ2-3
CDR3aa: CASSLDRGTDTQYF
CDR3nt: TGCGCCAGCAGCTTGGACAGGGGAACAGATACGCAGTATTTT

v_gene: TRBV7-9
abundance: .
d_gene: TRBD2
j_gene: TRBJ2-3
CDR3aa: CASSFSGEADTQYF
CDR3nt: TGTGCCAGCAGCTTTAGCGGGGAGGCAGATACGCAGTATTTT

v_gene: TRBV30
abundance: .
d_gene: TRBD2
j_gene: TRBJ2-7
CDR3aa: CACAGEGGYEQYF
CDR3nt: TGTGCCTGTGCCGGGGAGGGAGGCTACGAGCAGTACTTC

v_gene: TRBV28
abundance: .
d_gene: .
j_gene: TRBJ2-7
CDR3aa: CASSSPSDRPYEQYF
CDR3nt: TGTGCCAGCAGCTCGCCCTCGGACAGACCCTACGAGCAGTACTTC

v_gene: TRBV21-1
abundance: .
d_gene: .
j_gene: TRBJ2-7
CDR3aa: CASSKVARCSYEQYF
CDR3nt: TGTGCCAGCAGCAAAGTTGCTAGATGCTCCTACGAGCAGTACTTC

v_gene: TRBV28
abundance: .
d_gene: .
j_gene: TRBJ1-2
CDR3aa: CASSLGVSYTF
CDR3nt: TGTGCCAGCAGTCTAGGGGTTAGCTACACCTTC

v_gene: TRBV10-1
abundance: .
d_gene: TRBD2
j_gene: TRBJ2-1
CDR3aa: CASSELAGTSYNEQFF
CDR3nt: TGCGCCAGCAGTGAACTAGCGGGAACCTCCTACAATGAGCAGTTCTTC

v_gene: TRBV6-1
abundance: .
d_gene: .
j_gene: TRBJ1-4
CDR3aa: CASSDGGRGATNEKLFF
CDR3nt: TGTGCCAGCAGTGATGGAGGCCGGGGAGCAACTAATGAAAAACTGTTTTTT

v_gene: TRBV9
abundance: .
d_gene: .
j_gene: TRBJ2-1
CDR3aa: CASSVGSSDNEQFF
CDR3nt: TGTGCCAGCAGCGTAGGGTCTAGCGATAATGAGCAGTTCTTC

v_gene: TRBV15
abundance: once
d_gene: .
j_gene: TRBJ1-1
CDR3aa: CATSPTGYTEAFF
CDR3nt: TGTGCCACCAGCCCTACAGGTTACACTGAAGCTTTCTTT